This T cell receptor beta chain was observed in a study of T cell repertoires in cytomegalovirus infection. Whole-study results and caveats: The study found HLA-C-restricted CMV-specific TCR beta clonotypes dominating the ex vivo response.

Via MiXCR, TCRdb re-called the reads, giving one row per CDR3 protein. The data show fewer than 200,000 distinct CDR3 sequences, roughly 9.8% seen once. Germline V lookup: CDR1 SGHAT, CDR2 FQNNGV. The V segment lost 4 bases and the J segment 7 bases; nucleotides outside the gene matches: 23. There are 20 residues in the CDR3. There are many counts of this clonotype. Its antigen remains unidentified. This clonotype was sampled from a human donor in good health (CMV status not recorded). Some clones in this sample may be carry-over from other donors' samples. The chain recombines TRBV11-2 with TRBJ2-1; 9 bases match TRBD2. The source material was PBMCs. The CDR3 spells CASSSRIRRGGRAGRNEQFF. CDR3 DNA sequence: TGTGCCAGCAGCTCACGGATACGGCGGGGCGGGAGGGCCGGGAGGAATGAGCAGTTCTTC. Complete variable domain (other parts from reference TRBV11-2 and TRBJ2-1): EAGVAQSPRYKIIEKRQSVAFWCNPISGHATLYWYQQILGQGPKLLIQFQNNGVVDDSQLPKDRFSAERLKGVDSTLKIQPAKLEDSAVYLCASSSRIRRGGRAGRNEQFFGPGTRLTVL.